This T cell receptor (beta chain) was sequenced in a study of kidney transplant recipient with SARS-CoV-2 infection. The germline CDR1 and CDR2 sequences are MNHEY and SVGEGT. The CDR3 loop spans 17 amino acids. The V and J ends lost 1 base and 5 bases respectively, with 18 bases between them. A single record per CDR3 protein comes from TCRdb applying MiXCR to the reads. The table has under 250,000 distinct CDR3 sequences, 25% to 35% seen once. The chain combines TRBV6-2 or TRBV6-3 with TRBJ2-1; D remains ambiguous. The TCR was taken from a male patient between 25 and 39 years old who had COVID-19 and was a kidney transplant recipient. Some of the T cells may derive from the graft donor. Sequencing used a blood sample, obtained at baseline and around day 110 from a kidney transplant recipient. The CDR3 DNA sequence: TGTGCCAGCAGTTACTTTTCCCGCCGGCTTCAAAACAATGAGCAGTTCTTC. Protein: CASSYFSRRLQNNEQFF.